This passage covers 3 T cell receptor beta chains from one sample sequenced in a study of OX40 agonist ivuxolimab in advanced cancers. Assay: immunoSEQ multiplex PCR; the TCRdb copy retains only in-frame clones and omits some. The repertoire holds tens of thousands of clones, around four fifths seen once, with 2% to 2.5% in the top ten. This specimen was CD4+ or CD8+ T cells sorted from blood, taken in a trial of the OX40 agonist ivuxolimab. All receptors come from an adult with an advanced solid tumor such as melanoma, head and neck, liver or kidney cancer.

In this sample, this clone turned up once. The V gene is TRBV7-3, the J gene TRBJ2-2; 7 nucleotides agree with TRBD2. Germline loops: CDR1 SGHTA, CDR2 FQGTGA. The junction had 5 bases not matched to a gene; V was cut back by 0 bases and J by 10 bases. This CDR3 is built from 14 residues. CDR3 nucleotide sequence: TGTGCCAGCAGCTTAACGATGCTAGCGGCGGAGCTGTTTTTT. Protein sequence: CASSLTMLAAELFF.

The genes are TRBV11-2 and TRBJ2-5; TRBD2 matches 10 bases. Germline values: CDR1 SGHAT, CDR2 FQNNGV. The length of the CDR3 is 18 residues. The trim removed 0 bases at V and 1 base at J, leaving 8 bases unmatched. In DNA form, the CDR3 reads TGTGCCAGCAGCTTAGATGAGTTCGTAGCGGGGGGCCAAGAGACCCAGTACTTC. It yields the protein CASSLDEFVAGGQETQYF.

The rearrangement links TRBV19 to TRBJ1-1; no firm D call. CDR1 and CDR2 (germline): LNHDA, SQIVND (reference sequence). V was clipped by 4 bases and J by 5 bases, with 14 bases between them. CDR3 length: 14 amino acids. Here the CDR3 DNA reads TGTGCCAGTAGTAGCAGAGAGGGAAGGACTGAAGCTTTCTTT. This encodes CASSSREGRTEAFF.